A single sample gave rise to the 17 T cell receptor beta chains below, sequenced in a study of blood T cells in healthy people across ages. The authors ran a second PCR of roughly 6 to 12 cycles using a sample-barcoded 5' primer and a J-beta primer mix. TCRdb analysed the 5' RACE reads with MiXCR anew, one entry per CDR3 protein. The sample holds about 1,500,000 distinct CDR3 sequences, about 28% seen once. The specimen was blood. The receptors shown here come from a woman in her twenties or thirties in good health.

This chain uses TRBV4-3 with TRBJ2-2; no reliable D call. The CDR3 has 15 residues. V was shortened by 1 base and J by 0 bases, with 6 bases between the two germline ends. Germline V gene data show CDR1 as LGHNA and CDR2 as YSLEER. The CDR3 spells CASSQVPANTGELFF. The CDR3 bases are TGCGCCAGCAGCCAAGTGCCTGCGAACACCGGGGAGCTGTTTTTT.

The chain joins TRBV10-1 to TRBJ2-7, with unresolved D. Trimming took off 2 bases at V and 4 bases at J, with 12 bases between the two ends. The CDR3 loop spans 14 amino acids. Germline V gene data show CDR1 as WNHNN and CDR2 as SYGVQD (reference sequence). CDR3 sequence reads: CASSEGRGRYEQYF. CDR3 bases: TGCGCCAGCAGTGAGGGCCGTGGGCGTTACGAGCAGTACTTC.

In its sample, this clonotype was seen many times. The genes are TRBV7-2 and TRBJ2-7, with unresolved D. This CDR3 has 15 amino acids. V gave up 0 bases and J gave up 0 bases, with 9 bases separating them. Germline V gene lookup returns CDR1 SGHTA and CDR2 FQGNSA. The CDR3 nucleotides are TGTGCCAGCAGCTTAGCGAGGACGGCCTCCTACGAGCAGTACTTC. Its translation is CASSLARTASYEQYF.

The V call is TRBV20-1, the J call TRBJ1-4, with TRBD1 matching over 8 bases. The V segment lost 0 bases and the J segment 7 bases; nucleotides outside the gene matches: 4. The CDR3 contains 14 residues. Germline V gene lookup returns CDR1 DFQATT and CDR2 SNEGSKA (reference sequence). CDR3 protein: CSARDQTGVEKLFF. In DNA form, the CDR3 reads TGCAGTGCTAGAGATCAGACAGGGGTTGAAAAACTGTTTTTT.

This clonotype has more than one count but fewer than ten. This chain connects TRBV6-5 to TRBJ2-3; D gene unclear. The germline gives CDR1 MNHEY, CDR2 SVGAGI. Trimming took off 1 base at V and 6 bases at J, with 5 bases between the two ends. This CDR3 is 12 amino acids long. The CDR3 sequence is CASSYYGDTQYF. The CDR3 DNA is TGTGCCAGCAGTTACTATGGGGATACGCAGTATTTT.

The chain links TRBV24-1 to TRBJ1-1; D gene unclear. Germline CDR1 KGHDR, CDR2 SFDVKD. This CDR3 is 16 amino acids long. Trimming left V 12 bases short and J 0 bases short, with 22 bases between. The CDR3 nucleotides are TGTGCCGCGAGAGACTTGGGTCCCAACATGAACACTGAAGCTTTCTTT. Its translation: CAARDLGPNMNTEAFF.

The chain couples TRBV10-2 to TRBJ1-1, with D possibly being TRBD1 (5 bases). Trimming stripped 7 bases from V and 7 bases from J, with 16 bases between. This CDR3 is built from 13 residues. Germline V lookup: CDR1 WSHSY, CDR2 SAAADI. The CDR3 region has the DNA TGCGCCAGCACCGGGACTCGGGAGGGTGAAGCTTTCTTT. Translated, it gives CASTGTREGEAFF.

The chain joins TRBV7-9 to TRBJ2-2, with D unclear. The CDR3 consists of 12 residues. V was cut by 3 bases and J by 11 bases, with 10 bases left in between. The germline gives CDR1 SEHNR, CDR2 FQNEAQ (reference sequence). DNA of the CDR3: TGTGCCAGCAGCTTTTCGAAGGTTGAGCTGTTTTTT. It codes for CASSFSKVELFF.

In the case of this clonotype: A much larger clone lies one base from this, so it may be a read error. V gene TRBV6-5 combines with J gene TRBJ2-7; weak D call: TRBD1 (5 bases). The end of the DNA is better explained by TRBJ2-1, so the J call may be wrong. The CDR3 extends over 11 amino acids. Germline V gene data show CDR1 as MNHEY and CDR2 as SVGAGI. The CDR3 DNA reads TGTGCCAGCGGTAGACAGTACGAGCAGTTCTTC. Protein: CASGRQYEQFF.

This clonotype was seen more than once but under ten times. The genes are TRBV21-1 and TRBJ2-4; the DNA was not used to check the table's D call, TRBD2. TRBV21-1 is reported as a pseudogene. This CDR3 is built from 15 residues. For the CDR3, the DNA is TGTGCCAGCAGCAAAGAACTAGCGGGGGACAATGAGCAGTACTTC. It codes for CASSKELAGDNEQYF.

A few counts support this clonotype. This chain joins TRBV6-5 and TRBJ2-7, with TRBD1 matching over 11 bases. The junction had 7 bases not matched to a gene; V was cut back by 4 bases and J by 2 bases. Per germline, CDR1 MNHEY and CDR2 SVGAGI. The CDR3 loop spans 16 amino acids. CDR3 DNA sequence: TGTGCCAGCAGTTGGGGACAGGGGGAATTTGCCTACGAGCAGTACTTC. This encodes CASSWGQGEFAYEQYF.

The chain carries TRBV20-1 and TRBJ1-3, with D hard to call. Germline CDR1 DFQATT, CDR2 SNEGSKA (reference sequence). The CDR3 length is 13 residues. Trimming stripped 3 bases from V and 4 bases from J, with 10 bases between. CDR3 in DNA: TGCAGTGCTAGGCGAGTGAGCGGAAACACCATATATTTT. The encoded protein is CSARRVSGNTIYF.

CDR3 sequence reads: CSAPRPGGNYGYTF. In DNA, the CDR3 is TGCAGTGCACCCAGGCCCGGAGGGAACTATGGCTACACCTTC. The gene calls are TRBV20-1 and TRBJ1-2; no firm D call. Germline V CDR1 and CDR2: DFQATT, SNEGSKA (reference sequence). CDR3 length: 14 residues. V lost 6 bases and J lost 2, with 16 bases in between.

Only a few counts were recorded for this clonotype. The chain is built from TRBV6-1 and TRBJ2-1, with 11 bases matching TRBD2. Germline values: CDR1 MNHNS, CDR2 SASEGT. V trimming: 4 bases; J trimming: 2 bases; junction bases outside the gene matches: 7. The CDR3 runs to 17 residues. CDR3: CASSGLRTSGPYNEQFF. Here the CDR3 DNA reads TGTGCCAGCAGTGGCCTCCGGACTAGCGGGCCCTACAATGAGCAGTTCTTC.

V usage is TRBV7-9 and J usage is TRBJ1-3; D remains unclear. With 6 bases removed from V and 0 bases from J, the gap between germline ends came to 15 bases. Germline CDR1 and CDR2: SEHNR and FQNEAQ (reference sequence). This CDR3 has 16 residues. CDR3 sequence (DNA): TGTGCCAGCAGGGATCAGGCGACACTCTCTGGAAACACCATATATTTT. Its translation: CASRDQATLSGNTIYF.

This clonotype was seen only a few times. The V call is TRBV2, the J call TRBJ1-5; maybe TRBD1 (5 bases). CDR3 length: 11 residues. V gave up 4 bases and J gave up 8 bases, with 6 bases separating them. Per the germline V gene, CDR1 is SNHLY and CDR2 is FYNNEI. Here the CDR3 reads CASSVGEPQHF. The CDR3 region has the DNA TGTGCCAGCAGTGTGGGGGAGCCCCAGCATTTT.

This clonotype has ten or more counts. The chain joins TRBV6-2 or TRBV6-3 to TRBJ2-5; no definite D call. Germline V gene data show CDR1 as MNHEY and CDR2 as SVGEGT. CDR3 length: 13 amino acids. The V end was cut by 3 bases, the J end by 2 bases, with 7 bases between. DNA for the CDR3: TGTGCCAGCAGTTATGGCAGTCAAGAGACCCAGTACTTC. Protein: CASSYGSQETQYF.